This paragraph reports one TCR beta chain. Its target is not known. This CDR3 contains 18 residues. Germline lookup yields CDR1 LGHNA and CDR2 YNFKEQ. Unmatched junction bases numbered 15, after V lost 3 bases and J lost 2 bases. The sample originates from a study of graft-versus-host responses after intestinal transplantation. Study summary: Transplant recipients had multivisceral, liver-intestinal, or isolated intestinal grafts. Tacrolimus plus steroids were given to all recipients for roughly three years, preceded by anti-thymocyte globulin induction.

Study-level points and caveats: Present in recipient marrow, GvH clones included some that appeared first in ileum or blood. High graft-versus-host to host-versus-graft clonal ratios were seen in allografts of patients with graft-donor T cell macrochimerism.

The protocol was immunoSEQ multiplex PCR, while the TCRdb copy is restricted to in-frame clones and leaves out a portion. Here the sample spans approximately 70,000 clones, around 89% being singletons. The TCR was taken from a human donor who received an intestinal transplant. The sequencing here drew on unstimulated CD8+ T cells sorted from spleen or lymph node cells, taken before intestinal transplant. The chain joins TRBV4-2 to TRBJ2-7; TRBD2 agrees at 8 bases. CDR3 sequence reads: CASSHLGAAGAVTYEQYF. In DNA form, the CDR3 reads TGTGCCAGCAGCCACCTTGGGGCAGCGGGAGCCGTTACCTACGAGCAGTACTTC.